This is a list of T cell receptor beta chains from one sample in a study of cytomegalovirus exposure and HLA in healthy donors. This table comes from immunoSEQ multiplex PCR, and its TCRdb copy is limited to in-frame clones, with some not included. The table records approximately 70,000 clones, about 71% of them present only once. Specimen: PBMCs. The receptors come from a man aged 60-69 years in good health and CMV-seropositive. The CDR3 runs from the conserved cysteine through the conserved F or W. The order of the fields is J gene, D gene, clone size, V gene, CDR3 protein, CDR3 DNA. The D gene is left open where the match is weak. A row's size may be missing; if present it is once, few, many or a size class.

TRBJ2-3 NA NA TRBV27 CASSLLQGWYTQYF TGTGCCAGCAGTTTACTCCAGGGTTGGTATACGCAGTATTTT
TRBJ2-3 TRBD1 NA TRBV5-6 CASSFNRGRTDTQYF TGTGCCAGCAGCTTCAACAGGGGGCGCACAGATACGCAGTATTTT
TRBJ1-5 TRBD1 NA TRBV5-6 CASSSGQGYNQPQHF TGTGCCAGCAGCTCGGGACAGGGGTACAATCAGCCCCAGCATTTT
TRBJ1-5 NA NA TRBV4-2 CASSQDEEQPQHF TGTGCCAGCAGCCAAGACGAGGAGCAGCCCCAGCATTTT
TRBJ2-3 TRBD2 NA TRBV5-1 CASSFTSGSTDTQYF TGCGCCAGCAGCTTCACTAGCGGGAGCACAGATACGCAGTATTTT
TRBJ1-1 NA NA TRBV29-1 CSAQGRGTEAFF TGCAGCGCCCAGGGTAGGGGCACTGAAGCTTTCTTT
TRBJ1-1 NA NA TRBV2 CASLGRGGLVTEAFF TGTGCCAGCCTAGGGAGGGGGGGGTTGGTTACTGAAGCTTTCTTT
TRBJ1-1 TRBD1 NA TRBV6-6 CASERGPRGTEAFF TGTGCCAGCGAGAGGGGGCCCCGGGGCACTGAAGCTTTCTTT
TRBJ1-1 NA medium-sized TRBV6-1 CASAGLGSEAFF TGTGCCAGCGCGGGTTTGGGGAGTGAAGCTTTCTTT
TRBJ1-2 TRBD1 NA TRBV5-1 CASGTGANYGYTF TGCGCCAGCGGGACAGGGGCTAACTATGGCTACACCTTC
TRBJ1-5 NA NA TRBV5-6 CASSLWQGNQPQHF TGTGCCAGCAGCTTGTGGCAGGGAAATCAGCCCCAGCATTTT
TRBJ2-7 NA NA TRBV6-1 CASSESTGRYHEQYF TGTGCCAGCAGTGAGTCGACAGGGAGGTACCACGAGCAGTACTTC
TRBJ2-7 NA NA TRBV2 CASSELTGVEQYF TGTGCCAGCAGTGAACTGACAGGAGTCGAGCAGTACTTC
TRBJ1-6 TRBD1 once TRBV7-9 CSSSRPGTGNSPLHF TGTTCCAGCAGCCGTCCCGGGACAGGGAATTCACCCCTCCACTTT
TRBJ2-5 NA NA TRBV29-1 CSASGSHGETQYF TGCAGCGCTTCCGGGTCCCACGGAGAGACCCAGTACTTC
TRBJ2-1 NA NA TRBV7-9 CASSPDIDYYNEQFF TGTGCCAGCAGCCCAGACATAGATTACTACAATGAGCAGTTCTTC
TRBJ2-5 NA NA TRBV20-1 CSARTGETQYF TGCAGTGCTAGAACCGGAGAGACCCAGTACTTC
TRBJ2-1 TRBD2 NA TRBV5-6 CASSLELAGAHNEQFF TGTGCCAGCAGCTTGGAGCTAGCGGGAGCCCACAATGAGCAGTTCTTC
TRBJ2-3 NA NA TRBV4-1 CASSQDTARRVDTQYF TGCGCCAGCAGCCAAGATACGGCTAGACGAGTCGATACGCAGTATTTT
TRBJ2-3 NA NA TRBV6-5 CASSEGRGTDTQYF TGTGCCAGCAGTGAAGGCAGGGGAACAGATACGCAGTATTTT
TRBJ2-7 NA NA TRBV6-5 CAAGLQNPPYEQYF TGTGCCGCAGGACTCCAGAATCCACCCTACGAGCAGTACTTC
TRBJ2-5 NA NA TRBV10-3 CAISEAGDQETQYF TGTGCCATCAGTGAAGCAGGGGACCAAGAGACCCAGTACTTC
TRBJ2-3 NA NA TRBV6-4 CASRVRLGTSTDTQYF TGTGCCAGCAGGGTAAGACTTGGGACATCCACAGATACGCAGTATTTT
TRBJ2-1 NA once TRBV6-5 CASSYSAASSYNEQFF TGTGCCAGCAGTTACTCGGCGGCTAGCTCCTACAATGAGCAGTTCTTC
TRBJ1-1 TRBD1 NA TRBV7-9 CANSLRGTGDSEAFF TGTGCCAACAGCTTACGGGGGACAGGGGACTCTGAAGCTTTCTTT
TRBJ2-3 TRBD1 NA TRBV6-1 CASSEGQGAYTQYF TGTGCCAGCAGTGAGGGACAGGGGGCCTATACGCAGTATTTT
TRBJ1-1 NA few TRBV4-1 CASSPGRATEAFF TGCGCCAGCAGCCCCGGGAGGGCCACTGAAGCTTTCTTT
TRBJ2-5 TRBD2 NA TRBV5-1 CASSLEPGLRQETQYF TGCGCCAGCAGCTTGGAGCCGGGACTACGACAAGAGACCCAGTACTTC
TRBJ2-1 NA few TRBV27 CASSARLFMNYNEQFF TGTGCCAGCAGTGCCAGACTCTTTATGAACTACAATGAGCAGTTCTTC
TRBJ1-5 NA NA TRBV6-1 CASSEYFNSNQPQHF TGTGCCAGCAGTGAGTACTTCAATAGCAATCAGCCCCAGCATTTT
TRBJ2-6 NA NA TRBV4-1 CASSQLDMGFSGANVLTF TGCGCCAGCAGCCAACTGGACATGGGGTTCTCTGGGGCCAACGTCCTGACTTTC
TRBJ2-1 NA NA TRBV5-1 CASSLNQGDEQFF TGCGCCAGCAGCTTGAACCAAGGGGATGAGCAGTTCTTC
TRBJ1-3 TRBD1 NA TRBV2 CASEGAMRGNTIYF TGTGCCAGCGAGGGGGCGATGCGTGGAAACACCATATATTTT
TRBJ1-2 TRBD1 once TRBV6-1 CASTQPGQGKGYTF TGTGCCAGCACCCAACCGGGACAGGGGAAGGGCTACACCTTC
TRBJ2-3 NA NA TRBV5-4 CASESDRRLTDTQYF TGTGCCAGCGAAAGTGACAGGAGGCTCACAGATACGCAGTATTTT
TRBJ2-2 TRBD2 NA TRBV7-9 CASSLAQAGGEAGELFF TGTGCCAGCAGCTTAGCGCAGGCGGGAGGAGAGGCCGGGGAGCTGTTTTTT
TRBJ2-1 NA NA TRBV4-1 CASSQDKIPAAGSYNEQFF TGCGCCAGCAGCCAAGATAAAATTCCGGCGGCGGGCTCCTACAATGAGCAGTTCTTC
TRBJ2-7 TRBD2 few TRBV7-2 CASSLISGSSYEQYF TGTGCCAGCAGCTTAATCAGCGGGAGCTCCTACGAGCAGTACTTC
TRBJ2-3 TRBD2 NA TRBV6-1 CASSELAGRATDTQYF TGTGCCAGCAGTGAATTAGCGGGAAGGGCAACAGATACGCAGTATTTT
TRBJ1-2 NA NA TRBV6-1 CASSEQGGVLDGYTF TGTGCCAGCAGTGAACAAGGGGGAGTGCTTGATGGCTACACCTTC
TRBJ1-4 NA NA TRBV6-5 CASSSIEGDEKLFF TGTGCCAGCAGCTCGATTGAGGGGGATGAAAAACTGTTTTTT
TRBJ1-1 TRBD1 once TRBV18 CASSPPGQGRYTEAFF TGTGCCAGCTCACCACCGGGACAGGGTAGATACACTGAAGCTTTCTTT
TRBJ2-1 NA NA TRBV7-2 CASSLGGGRNNEQFF TGTGCCAGCAGCTTGGGCGGGGGCCGCAACAATGAGCAGTTCTTC
TRBJ2-7 TRBD2 NA TRBV19 CATRGSGGAYEQYF TGTGCCACCCGAGGAAGCGGGGGGGCCTACGAGCAGTACTTC
TRBJ2-1 TRBD2 medium-sized TRBV4-2 CASSQDLGAGIGANEQFF TGTGCCAGCAGCCAAGATTTGGGAGCGGGGATTGGGGCCAATGAGCAGTTCTTC
TRBJ2-7 NA NA TRBV7-9 CASSLGAGSYEQYF TGTGCCAGCAGCTTAGGGGCGGGCTCCTACGAGCAGTACTTC
TRBJ2-3 NA NA TRBV29-1 CSVAGFTDTQYF TGCAGCGTTGCGGGGTTCACAGATACGCAGTATTTT
TRBJ1-1 NA once TRBV5-1 CASSLEQGLSEAFF TGCGCCAGCAGCTTGGAACAGGGTTTGTCTGAAGCTTTCTTT
TRBJ1-1 NA NA TRBV27 CASRTPNQGKTEAFF TGTGCCAGCAGGACCCCAAACCAGGGGAAGACTGAAGCTTTCTTT
TRBJ2-5 NA once TRBV19 CASSIGWQSTQYF TGTGCCAGTAGTATAGGTTGGCAGTCGACCCAGTACTTC
TRBJ2-6 NA NA TRBV6-1 CASSELGSGANVLTF TGTGCCAGCAGTGAACTAGGCTCTGGGGCCAACGTCCTGACTTTC
TRBJ1-1 NA NA TRBV6-4 CASSTEPDTEAFF TGTGCCAGCAGTACGGAGCCCGACACTGAAGCTTTCTTT
TRBJ1-6 TRBD1 NA TRBV5-5 CASSADGTAVGSPLHF TGTGCCAGCAGCGCCGACGGGACAGCCGTTGGATCACCCCTCCACTTT
TRBJ2-1 TRBD2 NA TRBV5-1 CASSDGTSSSYNEQFF TGCGCCAGCAGCGACGGGACTAGCAGTTCCTACAATGAGCAGTTCTTC
TRBJ1-4 TRBD1 NA TRBV7-9 CASSLEFRRQGDEKLFF TGTGCCAGCAGCTTAGAGTTCAGGAGACAGGGTGATGAAAAACTGTTTTTT
TRBJ1-3 NA NA TRBV2 CASIGRMDGRGFSKDTIYF TGTGCCAGCATTGGTAGAATGGACGGACGAGGGTTTTCGAAGGACACCATATATTTT
TRBJ1-3 NA NA TRBV6-5 CASSYSIGNTIYF TGTGCCAGCAGTTACTCCATCGGGAACACCATATATTTT
TRBJ2-5 TRBD2 NA TRBV7-9 CASSSAGGAREQYF TGTGCCAGCAGCTCGGCGGGGGGGGCGCGGGAGCAGTACTTC
TRBJ1-2 TRBD1 NA TRBV9 CASSGQQGEISGYTF TGTGCCAGCAGCGGCCAGCAGGGGGAAATAAGTGGCTACACCTTC
TRBJ1-2 NA few TRBV7-9 CASSRLQGQVGYTF TGTGCCAGCAGCAGGCTACAGGGTCAGGTTGGCTACACCTTC